This T cell receptor (beta chain) was sequenced during a study of CD8+ T cells in alopecia areata. In regard to this clone: Its antigen remains unidentified.

Germline V gene sequence: CDR1 SQVTM, CDR2 ANQGSEA. Trimming left V 5 bases short and J 5 bases short, with 16 bases between. The CDR3 length is 14 residues. The study, taken as a whole, reports: Normal skin's resident alphabeta T cells are sequenced alongside lesional scalp T cells. TCR sharing was clearer in mice than between patients, perhaps partly owing to patient HLA diversity.

The study team obtained lesional scalp punch biopsies and peripheral blood from alopecia areata patients. The researchers isolated CD4+ and CD8+ T cells from PBMCs by sorting. cDNA serving as the sequencing template came from extracted, reverse transcribed RNA. Libraries were prepared by immunoSEQ multiplex PCR; TCRdb keeps only in-frame clonotypes and omits some of them. The sample shows about 180,000 clones, 63% of them seen only once. Sequenced material: CD4+ T cells sorted from blood, taken at week 0. The source is a human donor with alopecia areata. This chain connects TRBV29-1 to TRBJ2-1, with D perhaps TRBD2 (5 bases). The CDR3 DNA follows: TGCAGCGTTAATCCGACATTTAGCGACAATGAGCAGTTCTTC. Protein product: CSVNPTFSDNEQFF.